The 3 T cell receptor beta chains listed next were all sequenced from one sample in a study of immune cell composition in non-small cell lung cancer. TCRdb keeps only in-frame clones here, not all; method: immunoSEQ multiplex PCR. The sample carries 2,300 or so clones, 60% to 80% recorded once. These same records also appear under a second study, on CD4 T cells in lung cancer.

The sequenced material came from lung tumor tissue. The source of these receptors is a human donor with non-small cell lung cancer.

Note on this clone: One junction end disagrees with the germline gene, perhaps due to a read error. The rearrangement uses TRBV5-4 and TRBJ1-2, with 10 bases aligning to TRBD1. The CDR3 has 14 residues. Germline lookup yields CDR1 SGHNT and CDR2 YYREEE (reference sequence). Here the CDR3 reads CANSLDRGLGSYTF. DNA of the CDR3: TGTGCCAACAGCTTGGACAGGGGGTTAGGGAGCTACACCTTC. Full variable domain (outside the CDR3, taken from reference TRBV5-4 and TRBJ1-2): ETGVTQSPTHLIKTRGQQVTLRCSSQSGHNTVSWYQQALGQGPQFIFQYYREEENGRGNFPPRFSGLQFPNYSSELNVNALELDDSALYLCANSLDRGLGSYTFGSGTRLTVV.

The chain couples TRBV7-9 to TRBJ2-5; D may be TRBD1 (5 bases). Germline values: CDR1 SEHNR, CDR2 FQNEAQ (reference sequence). The CDR3 spans 16 residues. The V end was cut by 1 base, the J end by 4 bases, with 16 bases between. The CDR3: CASSLGVDTLGETQYF. CDR3 nucleotides: TGTGCCAGCAGCTTAGGAGTGGACACCCTCGGAGAGACCCAGTACTTC.

The chain is built from TRBV5-4 and TRBJ2-6; D remains ambiguous. Germline V gene data show CDR1 as SGHNT and CDR2 as YYREEE (reference sequence). V gave up 0 bases and J gave up 0 bases, with 10 bases separating them. The CDR3 consists of 17 residues. In DNA form, the CDR3 reads TGTGCCAGCAGCTTGGACGTTCTGCGCTCTGGGGCCAACGTCCTGACTTTC. Its translation: CASSLDVLRSGANVLTF.